A single sample is the source of the 16 T cell receptor beta chains below, sequenced in a study of post-analysis software for immune sequencing data. Study-level results: About five TRBV segments were more frequent in patients than controls; TRBV5-6, TRBV5-1 and TRBV20-1 belonged to this group.

Their antigens remain unidentified. Unique molecular identifiers featured in each of the TCR beta cDNA libraries. TCRdb re-called the PCR reads with MiXCR, one entry per CDR3 protein. The repertoire has hundreds of thousands of distinct CDR3 sequences, approximately 30% of them found once; the top ten carry more than 0.45%. The source material was blood. These receptors all stem from a girl between 10 and 17 years old with multiple sclerosis.

This clonotype was observed a handful of times. The J gene is TRBJ1-5, the V gene TRBV29-1; D ambiguous. This CDR3 has 13 residues. Trimming took 2 bases from V and 2 from J, leaving 7 bases between them. Germline-derived CDR1 and CDR2 are SQVTM and ANQGSEA. CDR3 sequence: CSVEYGRNQPQHF. CDR3 bases: TGCAGCGTTGAATACGGACGCAATCAGCCCCAGCATTTT.

The chain recombines TRBV7-9 with TRBJ1-2, with D perhaps TRBD1 (6 bases). Germline CDR1 and CDR2: SEHNR and FQNEAQ (reference sequence). V lost 3 bases, J lost 0 bases, and 14 bases lay in between. This CDR3 is 16 amino acids long. CDR3 sequence (DNA): TGTGCCAGCAGCTTCGGACAGCGTACAACTAACTATGGCTACACCTTC. It yields the protein CASSFGQRTTNYGYTF.

The chain carries TRBV29-1 and TRBJ2-2; D is ambiguous. The CDR3 runs to 13 residues. CDR1 and CDR2 from the germline V gene are SQVTM and ANQGSEA. V was clipped by 0 bases and J by 7 bases, with 9 bases between them. CDR3 bases: TGCAGCGTTGAAGAAAATACGGGCGGGGAGCTGTTTTTT. This translates into CSVEENTGGELFF.

This chain uses TRBV27 with TRBJ2-3, with 8 bases that match TRBD2. Germline assignment: CDR1 MNHEY and CDR2 SMNVEV (reference sequence). The ends lost 8 bases at V and 4 bases at J; junction bases unmatched: 8. This CDR3 is built from 14 residues. The CDR3 coding sequence is TGTGCCAGCCATCTAGCGGGTCTACCAGATACGCAGTATTTT. It codes for CASHLAGLPDTQYF.

The chain links TRBV20-1 to TRBJ1-5; 10 bases align to TRBD1. CDR1 is DFQATT and CDR2 is SNEGSKA in the germline V gene (reference sequence). This CDR3 has 15 amino acids. J gave up 10 bases and V 7 bases, and 16 bases lay outside the gene matches. CDR3 sequence: CSVHGQGGLGQPQHF. In nucleotides, the CDR3 is TGCAGTGTCCACGGACAGGGGGGTCTAGGGCAACCCCAGCATTTT.

This chain joins TRBV11-2 and TRBJ2-1; D ambiguous. CDR1 and CDR2 (germline): SGHAT, FQNNGV. The V end was cut by 1 base, the J end by 3 bases, with 7 bases between. The CDR3 length is 14 residues. CDR3 sequence (DNA): TGTGCCAGCAGCTTAGTCGCGATCTACAATGAGCAGTTCTTC. It codes for CASSLVAIYNEQFF.

The sample holds a few counts of this clonotype. This chain uses TRBV7-2 with TRBJ2-1, with 9 bases matching TRBD2. This CDR3 contains 15 residues. CDR1 SGHTA and CDR2 FQGNSA come from the germline V gene. V lost 2 bases and J lost 6; bases outside the gene matches: 5. The CDR3 spells CASSLSGGRANEQFF. In DNA form, the CDR3 reads TGTGCCAGCAGCTTATCCGGCGGGAGGGCCAATGAGCAGTTCTTC.

The chain combines TRBV3-1 with TRBJ2-1, with unresolved D. Per the germline V gene, CDR1 is LGHDT and CDR2 is YNNKEL (reference sequence). V gave up 3 bases and J gave up 6 bases, with 6 bases separating them. The CDR3 is made up of 12 amino acids. CDR3 coding DNA: TGTGCCAGCAGCCATACGGCCAATGAGCAGTTCTTC. It encodes CASSHTANEQFF.

The chain combines TRBV29-1 with TRBJ2-6; tentatively, D is TRBD1 (5 bases). Trimming removed 3 bases from V and 1 base from J, with 28 bases in between. This CDR3 is 21 amino acids long. Germline CDR1 and CDR2: SQVTM and ANQGSEA. The CDR3 loop reads CSVDVRFGGAAALSGANVLTF. In DNA form, the CDR3 reads TGCAGCGTTGACGTACGGTTCGGTGGGGCGGCCGCCCTATCTGGGGCCAACGTCCTGACTTTC.

V and J are TRBV6-6 and TRBJ2-5; D gene unclear. In germline, CDR1 is MNHNY, CDR2 SVGAGI (reference sequence). Deletions cut 0 bases from V and 13 bases from J, with 9 bases between. The CDR3 spans 11 residues. The CDR3 nucleotides are TGTGCCAGCAGTTACTCTGGCGCGGTGTACTTC. Protein: CASSYSGAVYF.

The chain combines TRBV28 with TRBJ2-5; TRBD1 matches at 7 bases. Germline CDR1 reads MDHEN; CDR2 reads SYDVKM. V trimming: 5 bases; J trimming: 5 bases; junction bases outside the gene matches: 8. CDR3 length: 14 residues. This chain's CDR3 is CASSQTGLDETQYF. DNA of the CDR3: TGTGCCAGCAGTCAGACAGGGTTGGACGAGACCCAGTACTTC.

The sample holds a few counts of this clonotype. This chain connects TRBV6-2 or TRBV6-3 to TRBJ2-7; possible D gene TRBD1, 6 bases. V lost 6 bases to trimming and J lost 1 base, with 19 bases between them. There are 16 residues in the CDR3. CDR1 and CDR2 (germline): MNHEY, SVGEGT. The CDR3 region is CASRRGTGYTSYEQYF. The DNA for the CDR3 is TGTGCCAGCAGAAGAGGCACAGGGTATACATCCTACGAGCAGTACTTC.

This clonotype turned up a few times. This sequence joins TRBV4-1 and TRBJ2-5, with D unresolved. Trimming removed 1 base from V and 2 bases from J, with 11 bases in between. Germline CDR1 and CDR2: MGHRA and YSYEKL. The CDR3 is 15 amino acids. The CDR3 loop is CASSQATIQQETQYF. Written as DNA, the CDR3 is TGCGCCAGCAGCCAAGCGACAATCCAACAAGAGACCCAGTACTTC.

V and J are TRBV18 and TRBJ2-7; 9 bases match TRBD1. Germline CDR1 is KGHSH and CDR2 is LQKENI. The CDR3 sequence is 13 residues long. The V segment lost 3 bases and the J segment 7 bases; nucleotides outside the gene matches: 4. The CDR3 DNA is TGTGCCAGCTCACCGGGGACAGGGCGAGAGCAGTACTTC. Translation: CASSPGTGREQYF.

This chain connects TRBV20-1 to TRBJ2-3; unclear D gene. CDR1 and CDR2 (germline): DFQATT, SNEGSKA (reference sequence). This CDR3 region has 13 residues. The V end was cut by 5 bases, the J end by 0 bases, with 9 bases between. The CDR3 spells CSASSPSTDTQYF. DNA of the CDR3: TGCAGTGCTTCCAGCCCCAGCACAGATACGCAGTATTTT.

About this clonotype itself: A read error may account for a junction end that differs from germline. The rearrangement joins TRBV19 to TRBJ2-3, with D possibly matching TRBD2 (5 bases). This CDR3 has 16 amino acids. Germline V gene sequence: CDR1 LNHDA, CDR2 SQIVND (reference sequence). For the CDR3, the DNA is TGTGCCATTAGTATGTGGGGAGAGGATGGCACAGATACGCAGTATTTT. Its translation is CAISMWGEDGTDTQYF. Complete variable domain (other parts from reference TRBV19 and TRBJ2-3): DGGITQSPKYLFRKEGQNVTLSCEQNLNHDAMYWYRQDPGQGLRLIYYSQIVNDFQKGDIAEGYSVSREKKESFPLTVTSAQKNPTAFYLCAISMWGEDGTDTQYFGPGTRLTVL.